Below, 28 T cell receptor beta chains from the same sample are listed, as sequenced in a study of tumor-infiltrating lymphocytes in oesophageal squamous cell carcinoma. MiXCR, applied by TCRdb to the PCR reads, yields one record per CDR3 protein. This repertoire shows around 12,000 distinct CDR3 sequences, 58% found once; its top ten account for roughly 33%. Sequenced: esophageal tumor tissue. These receptors were obtained from a female donor with esophageal squamous cell carcinoma.

A word on this clonotype: A much more abundant neighbour one base away suggests this may be a read error. Here the CDR3 omits its conserved ending phenylalanine or tryptophan, so a read error is the likely source. Because the CDR3's place on the DNA is in doubt, the DNA is left out and the CDR3 is given as listed by TCRdb. The chain is built from TRBV7-2 and TRBJ2-5; TRBD1, as called in the table, went unchecked against the DNA. The CDR3 numbers 17 amino acids, ends counted. Germline lookup yields CDR1 SGHTA and CDR2 FQGNSA. The CDR3 region is CASSLGGQTYNEQYFGA.

This clonotype was seen a handful of times. The rearrangement links TRBV7-9 to TRBJ2-5; TRBD2 might be the D (5 bases). Trimming removed 2 bases from V and 3 bases from J, with 13 bases in between. This CDR3 is built from 15 residues. The germline V gene encodes CDR1 SEHNR and CDR2 FQNEAQ (reference sequence). CDR3 protein: CASSLHLPGKETQYF. The CDR3 bases are TGTGCCAGCAGCTTACATCTTCCGGGAAAAGAGACCCAGTACTTC.

The rearrangement joins TRBV7-2 to TRBJ2-4; D gene uncertain. This CDR3 is 15 amino acids long. Germline-derived CDR1 and CDR2 are SGHTA and FQGNSA. The V end was cut by 1 base, the J end by 2 bases, with 9 bases between. The CDR3 sequence: CASSLDGTTKNIQYF. The CDR3 DNA is TGTGCCAGCAGCTTAGATGGCACTACCAAAAACATTCAGTACTTC. Combining the CDR3 with reference TRBV7-2 and TRBJ2-4 gives the whole variable domain GAGVSQSPSNKVTEKGKDVELRCDPISGHTALYWYRQSLGQGLEFLIYFQGNSAPDKSGLPSDRFSAERTGGSVSTLTIQRTQQEDSAVYLCASSLDGTTKNIQYFGAGTRLSVL.

A note on this clonotype: One junction end does not reproduce the germline sequence, and a read error may be involved. The genes are TRBV7-8 and TRBJ1-6; D gene ambiguous. CDR1 SGHVS and CDR2 FQNEAQ come from the germline V gene. This CDR3 region has 11 residues. The CDR3 spells CASSPDYEQYF. As DNA, the CDR3 is TGTGCCAGCAGCCCTGACTACGAGCAGTACTTT.

In regard to this clonotype: Its ends do not fully match the called genes, so a read error is possible. V gene TRBV7-6 combines with J gene TRBJ1-1, with D tentatively TRBD1 (6 bases). Germline V CDR1 and CDR2: SGHVS, FNYEAQ. This CDR3 spans 15 amino acids. The CDR3 reads CASSTDRSPDTEAFF. CDR3 DNA sequence: TGTGCTAGCAGCACAGACAGGTCTCCGGACACTGAAGCTTTCTTT.

V is TRBV7-3 and J is TRBJ2-3; 8 bases agree with TRBD1. The J call is doubtful: the DNA matches TRBJ2-7 better. Germline V CDR1 and CDR2: SGHTA, FQGTGA. This CDR3 spans 15 amino acids. The CDR3 protein is CASSFGQGTYNEQYF. The CDR3 coding sequence is TGTGCCAGCAGCTTCGGACAGGGAACCTACAATGAGCAGTACTTC.

Many counts were recorded for this clonotype. Possible read error: a much larger clone is one base away. The V call is TRBV11-2, the J call TRBJ2-7, with 8 bases identical to TRBD1. Germline CDR1 is SGHAT and CDR2 is FQNNGV. The CDR3 sequence is 15 residues long. V gave up 2 bases and J gave up 7 bases; unmatched junction bases: 10. CDR3 sequence (DNA): TGTGCCAGCAGCTTAATGCAGGGGGCGTACAATGAGCAGTACTTC. Translating it yields CASSLMQGAYNEQYF.

V usage is TRBV11-2 and J usage is TRBJ2-3; 8 bases fit TRBD2. CDR1 and CDR2 from the germline V gene are SGHAT and FQNNGV. V shed 3 bases and J 8 bases; nucleotides not matched to a gene: 7. The CDR3 contains 14 residues. The CDR3 protein is CASSFGRAGVTQYF. Here the CDR3 DNA reads TGTGCCAGCAGCTTCGGGAGGGCCGGGGTTACGCAGTATTTT.

In its sample, this clonotype was seen a few times. The rearrangement joins TRBV7-9 to TRBJ2-1, with a tentative D call TRBD2 (5 bases). Matching the DNA end better, TRBJ2-5 makes the J call doubtful. The CDR3 runs 14 residues. Germline values: CDR1 SEHNR, CDR2 FQNEAQ (reference sequence). CDR3 in DNA: TGTGCCAGCAGCTTAGGGTACGGGGAAGAGACCCAGTACTTC. Its protein product is CASSLGYGEETQYF.

The chain is built from TRBV28 and TRBJ2-5; D is unresolved. The J call may be incorrect, as the DNA end agrees better with TRBJ2-7. The CDR3 runs 15 residues. Per the germline V gene, CDR1 is MDHEN and CDR2 is SYDVKM. The CDR3 sequence: CASSLPGRNADEQYF. In nucleotides, the CDR3 is TGTGCCAGCAGTTTACCGGGCAGGAACGCGGACGAGCAGTACTTC.

The genes are TRBV7-6 and TRBJ2-3, with no clear D. Trimming stripped 3 bases from V and 4 bases from J, with 11 bases between. CDR1 and CDR2 from the germline V gene are SGHVS and FNYEAQ. The CDR3 totals 14 residues. This CDR3 reads CASSLALSPDTQYF. CDR3 coding DNA: TGTGCCAGCAGCTTGGCCTTGAGTCCAGATACGCAGTATTTT.

The rearrangement links TRBV7-4 to TRBJ2-3; TRBD2 agrees at 7 bases. Trimming removed 3 bases from V and 2 bases from J; junction bases left unmatched: 5. The CDR3 contains 15 residues. Germline V gene data show CDR1 as SGHVT and CDR2 as SQSDAQ. The CDR3: CASSFGGSITDTQYF. In nucleotides, the CDR3 is TGTGCCAGCAGCTTCGGGGGGTCGATCACAGATACGCAGTATTTT.

The chain recombines TRBV6-9 with TRBJ2-4; D tentatively fits TRBD1 or TRBD2 (5 bases each). Germline CDR1 reads MNHGY; CDR2 reads SVAAGI. This CDR3 is 14 amino acids long. V was clipped by 6 bases and J by 13 bases, with 22 bases between them. DNA for the CDR3: TGTGCCAGCAGGATCCGGGACGGGCTATTAGAGCAGTACTTC. Protein product: CASRIRDGLLEQYF.

This clonotype is labeled medium-sized. An end of the junction differs from the germline gene, which may be a read error. The CDR3 nucleotides are TGTGCCAGCAGTAGAAGGACAACCTTCTCTAATTCACCCCTCCACTTC. Protein: CASSRRTTFSNSPLHF. The chain uses TRBV6-1 and TRBJ2-7; a possible D gene is TRBD1 (5 bases). This CDR3 contains 16 residues. Germline V gene lookup returns CDR1 MNHNS and CDR2 SASEGT.

The chain employs TRBV11-3 and TRBJ1-1; no firm D call. The J call may be faulty, since TRBJ2-2 better matches the DNA end. Germline V gene data show CDR1 as SGHNT and CDR2 as YENEEA. The CDR3 loop spans 13 amino acids. The CDR3 sequence: CASSLDFAGELFF. CDR3 coding DNA: TGTGCCAGCAGCTTAGACTTTGCCGGGGAGCTGTTTTTT.

The chain recombines TRBV28 with TRBJ2-5; D possibly corresponds to TRBD2 (6 bases). The V and J ends lost 7 bases and 4 bases respectively, with 10 bases between them. CDR3 length equals 12 residues. Germline V gene lookup returns CDR1 MDHEN and CDR2 SYDVKM. The DNA of the CDR3 is TGTGCCAGCACCGGGGGAGCAGAGACCCAGTACTTC. This sequence encodes CASTGGAETQYF.

This rearrangement joins TRBV7-2 to TRBJ1-2, with a possible D match to TRBD1 (5 bases). V was shortened by 2 bases and J by 8 bases, with 9 bases between the two germline ends. Germline V lookup: CDR1 SGHTA, CDR2 FQGNSA. The CDR3 contains 12 residues. This chain's CDR3 is CASSLLPGGYTF. The CDR3 DNA reads as TGTGCCAGCAGCTTATTGCCAGGGGGCTACACCTTC.

This clonotype has a count of ten or more. This chain links TRBV20-1 with TRBJ1-2; D uncertain. This CDR3 contains 13 residues. Trimming stripped 3 bases from V and 8 bases from J, with 16 bases between. Germline CDR1 and CDR2: DFQATT and SNEGSKA (reference sequence). CDR3 region: CSARSMIMTGYTF. CDR3 bases: TGCAGTGCTAGGTCTATGATTATGACGGGCTACACCTTC.

This rearrangement joins TRBV7-9 to TRBJ2-1; D ambiguous. The better agreement between TRBJ2-6 and the DNA end casts doubt on the J call. The CDR3 has 14 amino acids. Germline CDR1 SEHNR, CDR2 FQNEAQ (reference sequence). CDR3 loop: CASSGGFFANVLTF. In nucleotides, the CDR3 is TGTGCCAGCAGCGGTGGATTTTTCGCCAACGTCCTGACTTTC.

The chain has TRBV11-3 and TRBJ2-1; a possible D gene is TRBD1 (5 bases). The CDR3 consists of 13 residues. V was cut by 5 bases and J by 5 bases, with 10 bases left in between. CDR1 and CDR2 from the germline V gene are SGHNT and YENEEA. The CDR3 loop reads CASSKTGHNEQFF. CDR3 sequence (DNA): TGTGCCAGCAGCAAAACAGGACACAATGAGCAGTTCTTC.

This sequence joins TRBV7-6 and TRBJ2-3, with D unclear. The germline V gene has CDR1 SGHVS and CDR2 FNYEAQ. There are 15 residues in the CDR3. V was clipped by 5 bases and J by 0 bases, with 12 bases between them. The CDR3 here is CASSQLAISTDTQYF. CDR3 in DNA: TGTGCCAGCAGCCAACTTGCAATCAGCACAGATACGCAGTATTTT.

A word on this clonotype: This CDR3 fails to terminate in the conserved phenylalanine or tryptophan, so it likely reflects a read error. The DNA is omitted, as the CDR3 cannot be located on it reliably, and the CDR3 follows TCRdb's listing. The chain is built from TRBV7-3 and TRBJ1-1; TRBD1 is the table's D call and was not checked against the DNA. The CDR3 has 23 residues if both end residues are counted. Germline V gene data show CDR1 as SGHTA and CDR2 as FQGTGA. The CDR3: CASSFLTTLIQGARAISPSILVM.

This chain uses TRBV7-6 with TRBJ2-7, with D unresolved. Trimming shortened V by 8 bases and J by 7 bases, and 24 bases separated the two germline ends. Per the germline V gene, CDR1 is SGHVS and CDR2 is FNYEAQ. CDR3 size: 15 residues. The CDR3 DNA is TGTGCCAGCGGTGTAATAAGGCACTGGGCCAATGAGCAGTACTTC. It specifies CASGVIRHWANEQYF.

This clonotype was recorded at least ten times. This may stem from a read error, because a much larger clone lies one nucleotide away. This sequence joins TRBV27 and TRBJ2-5; 7 nucleotides line up with TRBD1. Germline assignment: CDR1 MNHEY and CDR2 SMNVEV (reference sequence). The CDR3 length is 16 residues. With 6 bases clipped from V and 11 bases from J, the junction kept 21 bases outside the gene matches. The CDR3: CASSLGGQAFYNEQYF. The CDR3 region has the DNA TGTGCCAGCAGCCTAGGAGGACAGGCGTTCTACAATGAGCAGTACTTC.

The rearrangement links TRBV7-2 to TRBJ2-1; D gene uncertain. With the DNA end fitting TRBJ2-5 better, the J assignment may be wrong. Per the germline V gene, CDR1 is SGHTA and CDR2 is FQGNSA. The CDR3 has 11 residues. The CDR3 reads CASSLSETQYF. The CDR3 region has the DNA TGTGCCAGCAGCTTATCCGAGACCCAGTACTTC.

This chain joins TRBV12-3 or TRBV12-4 and TRBJ2-3; D remains ambiguous. The J call is doubtful: the DNA matches TRBJ2-1 better. The CDR3 covers 13 residues. In nucleotides, the CDR3 is TGTGCCAGCAGTTTTTTGGGGTCCAATGAGCAGTTCTTC. This codes for CASSFLGSNEQFF.

The rearrangement uses TRBV7-2 and TRBJ2-3, with D perhaps given as TRBD1 or TRBD2 (6 bases each). The J call is in doubt because the DNA end fits TRBJ2-7 better. CDR3 length: 15 residues. Germline CDR1 reads SGHTA; CDR2 reads FQGNSA. CDR3 DNA sequence: TGTGCCAGCAGCTTACTGGGGGGCTCCTACAATGAGCAGTACTTC. Its protein is CASSLLGGSYNEQYF.

The CDR3 bases are TGTGCCAGCAGCATACAGGGTTCGGAGACCCAGTACTTC. Translation: CASSIQGSETQYF. This chain connects TRBV7-3 to TRBJ2-5; a weak D match, TRBD1 (6 bases). Trimming took off 5 bases at V and 5 bases at J, with 12 bases between the two ends. The germline gives CDR1 SGHTA, CDR2 FQGTGA. The CDR3 is 13 residues long.